This is a list of T cell receptor beta chains from one sample in a study of control samples from healthy donors and cancer patients. Sequencing was performed with immunoSEQ multiplex PCR; in TCRdb, only in-frame clones are kept and a portion is missing. The sample carries 120,000 or so clones, around 93% recorded once. The sequencing input was blood. These receptors all come from a young man in good health. Both conserved end residues are part of each CDR3. D genes are given only for firm matches. Rows may omit the clone size; those that give it use once, few, many or a size class.

cdr3_nt cdr3_aa d_call cdr3_length v_call clone_size j_call
TGCGCCAGCGTCCCACGGGTGGGACGCTCCTACGAGCAGTACTTC CASVPRVGRSYEQYF - 15 TRBV10-1 - TRBJ2-7
TGTGCCAGCAGTTTACTGGGGGCTGAAGCTTTCTTT CASSLLGAEAFF - 12 TRBV12-3/TRBV12-4 - TRBJ1-1
TGTGCCAGCAGCCAGCAGGGGGAATTAGGCGAGCAGTACTTC CASSQQGELGEQYF TRBD1 14 TRBV3-1/TRBV3-2 - TRBJ2-7
TGTGCCAGCAGCCCCGAACTAGGCGGGCTCTCCTACGAGCAGTACTTC CASSPELGGLSYEQYF - 16 TRBV7-6 - TRBJ2-7
TGTGCCAGTAGTATAAGGGGCAAGAACACTGAAGCTTTCTTT CASSIRGKNTEAFF - 14 TRBV19 - TRBJ1-1
TGTGCCTGGAGTGACAGCATGAACACTGAAGCTTTCTTT CAWSDSMNTEAFF - 13 TRBV30 - TRBJ1-1
TGTGCCAGCAAGCTAGACGGTAGTAACACTGAAGCTTTCTTT CASKLDGSNTEAFF - 14 TRBV6-6 - TRBJ1-1
TGTGCCAGCAGCTTAGCCCCGAGCGGGGGTGCCCACGAGCAGTACTTC CASSLAPSGGAHEQYF TRBD2 16 TRBV7-9 - TRBJ2-7
TGTGCCAGCAGCTTGGGAGGGGTGGGGGAGACCCAGTACTTC CASSLGGVGETQYF - 14 TRBV5-6 - TRBJ2-5
TGTGCCAGCAGTTTTCTTAAAAGGGACGGGATCTATGGCTACACCTTC CASSFLKRDGIYGYTF - 16 TRBV6-5 - TRBJ1-2
TGCGCCAGCAGAATCCTCAGGGGGTCGGTGGCTGAAGCTTTCTTT CASRILRGSVAEAFF TRBD1 15 TRBV10-2 - TRBJ1-1
TGTGCCAGCACCGCGTTGAGGGGAACTAACTATGGCTACACCTTC CASTALRGTNYGYTF - 15 TRBV2 - TRBJ1-2
TGTGCCAGTAGCTTCACGGCAACTAATGAAAAACTGTTTTTT CASSFTATNEKLFF - 14 TRBV19 once TRBJ1-4
TGCGCCAGCAGTCAGACAGGGGGCGGCAATCAGCCCCAGCATTTT CASSQTGGGNQPQHF TRBD1 15 TRBV23-1 - TRBJ1-5
TGTGCCATCAGTGATAAGGCAGGGCGTTTCTACGAGCAGTACTTC CAISDKAGRFYEQYF - 15 TRBV10-3 - TRBJ2-7
TGCGCCAGCAGCTTTGACAGGGTTTGGTACACTGAAGCTTTCTTT CASSFDRVWYTEAFF TRBD1 15 TRBV5-1 - TRBJ1-1
TGCGCCAGCAGCTCGGACAGGGGGCAGTATGAAAAACTGTTTTTT CASSSDRGQYEKLFF TRBD1 15 TRBV5-1 - TRBJ1-4
TGTGCCAGCAGCCAAGATCCAACCAGGGGGGCCGCCTACGAGCAGTACTTC CASSQDPTRGAAYEQYF - 17 TRBV4-2 - TRBJ2-7
TGTGCCAGCTCACCTCTCGACAGGGGAAAGGAAAAACTGTTTTTT CASSPLDRGKEKLFF TRBD1 15 TRBV18 - TRBJ1-4
TGCGCCAGCAGCTCCCGGACAGGTAGCTCCTACGAGCAGTACTTC CASSSRTGSSYEQYF TRBD1 15 TRBV4-1 - TRBJ2-7
TGTGCCAGCAGTGAAGGGGCAGCGAACTATGGCTACACCTTC CASSEGAANYGYTF - 14 TRBV2 - TRBJ1-2
TGTGCCAGCAGCCAATTTGGGGAGCAGTTCTTC CASSQFGEQFF - 11 TRBV16 - TRBJ2-1
TGTGCCAGCAGCTTAACCCCGACAGGGGTTGGTGAAAAACTGTTTTTT CASSLTPTGVGEKLFF TRBD1 16 TRBV11-3 - TRBJ1-4
TGTGCCAGCAGTGTGGGAGCGGAGACCCAGTACTTC CASSVGAETQYF - 12 TRBV25-1 - TRBJ2-5
TGTGCCAGCAGTTCCGGTGACACGAACACTGAAGCTTTCTTT CASSSGDTNTEAFF - 14 TRBV28 - TRBJ1-1
TGCAGCGTTGCGCTGGGGCAGAATGAAAAACTGTTTTTT CSVALGQNEKLFF - 13 TRBV29-1 - TRBJ1-4
TGTGCCAGCAGAAATTCGGGCAGGAATTCACCCCTCCACTTT CASRNSGRNSPLHF - 14 TRBV6-6 - TRBJ1-6
TGTGCCAGCAGCGTGTGGAGCGGGGGGAACACCGGGGAGCTGTTTTTT CASSVWSGGNTGELFF TRBD2 16 TRBV11-2 - TRBJ2-2